The clone carrying this T cell receptor (beta chain) was counted a few times. Its antigen is unknown. Libraries for TCRalpha and TCRbeta carried sample barcodes and unique molecular identifiers via 5'RACE. TCRdb reanalysed the 5' RACE reads using MiXCR and keeps one entry per CDR3 protein. Altogether just under 550,000 distinct CDR3 sequences are present, just over 20% being singletons, with the ten largest covering roughly an eighth. The entry originates in a study of T-cell memory formation after mild COVID-19. Background on the study: The study found TCR clusters largely donor specific. The study's findings and limits: Later expanders leaned CD4+, whereas day 15 to 85 contracting clones were balanced CD4/CD8. Nothing showed for sure that second-wave clones peaking on day 37 were SARS-CoV-2 specific.

The CDR3 consists of 14 residues. The ends were cut back, 4 bases at V and 5 bases at J, with 14 bases in the middle. Per the germline V gene, CDR1 is MGHRA and CDR2 is YSYEKL. The rearrangement uses TRBV4-1 and TRBJ2-5, with unresolved D. Sequenced input: PBMCs or a T cell subset sorted from them (not recorded which). This receptor was identified in an adult woman who had mild COVID-19 (a few samples of this study predate the infection). Cell type and time point are not known. The CDR3 nucleotides are TGCGCCAGCAGCCCCGGAACCAGTAAGGAGACCCAGTACTTC. Translation: CASSPGTSKETQYF.